These T cell receptor beta chains were read from a single sample in a study of blood T cell repertoires in COVID-19. Method: immunoSEQ multiplex PCR; TCRdb's copy keeps in-frame clones and lacks some. The sample contains 200,000 or so clones, around 82% of which appear only once. The sample was PBMCs or T cells enriched from blood (not recorded which). These receptor sequences come from a man in his forties who had recovered from COVID-19. Both conserved end residues are part of each CDR3. A D gene is named only where the DNA matches it firmly. Clone size is given for some rows only: seen once, a few or many times, or a class if the clone is expanded.

TGTGCCAGCAGTTATACAACCGGGACAGGTTCACGGGGCTACACCTTC,CASSYTTGTGSRGYTF,TRBV28,TRBJ1-2,TRBD1,once
TGTGCCAGTAGTACAGGGGTCCGTGGGACAGATACGCAGTATTTT,CASSTGVRGTDTQYF,TRBV19,TRBJ2-3,NA,NA
TGTGCCAGCAGTTCGGGTAGGGGAACAGGCTATGGCTACACCTTC,CASSSGRGTGYGYTF,TRBV6-5,TRBJ1-2,NA,NA
TGCAGTGCTAGTAAGGGGGTCGGGACTGAAGCTTTCTTT,CSASKGVGTEAFF,TRBV20-1,TRBJ1-1,NA,NA
TGCGCCAGCAGCTCCCCCGGGACTAGCGGATCTAGCTCCTACAATGAGCAGTTCTTC,CASSSPGTSGSSSYNEQFF,TRBV5-1,TRBJ2-1,TRBD2,NA
TGTGCCAGTACCCCACAGGGTCGGGTCTCTGGAAACACCATATATTTT,CASTPQGRVSGNTIYF,TRBV19,TRBJ1-3,NA,NA
TGTGCCAGCAGCTCGGTTCCTGGGGCAGGGTATGGCTACACCTTC,CASSSVPGAGYGYTF,TRBV5-4,TRBJ1-2,NA,NA
TGTGCCAGCAGCTTGATGTTGAGACAGGGGGTCGGGGAGACCCAGTACTTC,CASSLMLRQGVGETQYF,TRBV5-4,TRBJ2-5,TRBD1,NA
TGTGCCATCAGTGAGGGGTGGCGGGAAAAACTGTTTTTT,CAISEGWREKLFF,TRBV10-3,TRBJ1-4,NA,NA
TGTGCCAGCAGCAGTGGAAGGACAGGGACCACTGAAGCTTTCTTT,CASSSGRTGTTEAFF,TRBV7-2,TRBJ1-1,TRBD1,NA
TGTGCCTGGAGTCCGGACAGGAGCTCCTATAATTCACCCCTCCACTTT,CAWSPDRSSYNSPLHF,TRBV30,TRBJ1-6,TRBD1,NA
TGTGCCAGCAGTATCCCGGGACAGGGGGCGAGAATCAGTGAGCAGTTCTTC,CASSIPGQGARISEQFF,TRBV2,TRBJ2-1,TRBD1,many
TGTGCCAGCAGCTCTTCCAGGGCAACAGATACGCAGTATTTT,CASSSSRATDTQYF,TRBV7-2,TRBJ2-3,NA,NA
TGCAGCGTGGGGGACAGGGGCAATCAGCCCCAGCATTTT,CSVGDRGNQPQHF,TRBV29-1,TRBJ1-5,TRBD1,few
TGCGCCAGCAGCCAAGACTACAGGGGGGAAACAGATACGCAGTATTTT,CASSQDYRGETDTQYF,TRBV4-1,TRBJ2-3,TRBD1,NA
TGTGCCTGGAGTCCAGGGCAGTGGCTGAGTGGCTACACCTTC,CAWSPGQWLSGYTF,TRBV30,TRBJ1-2,NA,once
TGTGCCAGCAGTTTCGGACAGGGGGCTTATGGGGGCTACACCTTC,CASSFGQGAYGGYTF,TRBV28,TRBJ1-2,TRBD1,NA
TGCGCCAGCAGCTTGATACCGGGACAGTCGTCCACTGAAGCTTTCTTT,CASSLIPGQSSTEAFF,TRBV5-1,TRBJ1-1,TRBD1,NA
TGTGCCAGCAAGGGGGAAGTTTGGGCGGGGGGCCGCACAGATACGCAGTATTTT,CASKGEVWAGGRTDTQYF,TRBV27,TRBJ2-3,TRBD2,NA
TGTGCCAGCAGCTTGCGGGGTTATGGAAACACCATATATTTT,CASSLRGYGNTIYF,TRBV5-4,TRBJ1-3,NA,NA
TGTGCCAGCAGTGACAGGGGGATAGGCTACACCTTC,CASSDRGIGYTF,TRBV6-4,TRBJ1-2,NA,many
TGTGCCAGCAGTTTAATCGGGGGATCTGGAAACACCATATATTTT,CASSLIGGSGNTIYF,TRBV28,TRBJ1-3,NA,NA
TGTGCCAGCAGCCAAGAAGGAGCCAACACCGGGGAGCTGTTTTTT,CASSQEGANTGELFF,TRBV3-1/TRBV3-2,TRBJ2-2,NA,NA
TGTGCCAGCAGCTCGGGACAGGGGGAATCTGGGGCCAACGTCCTGACTTTC,CASSSGQGESGANVLTF,TRBV7-9,TRBJ2-6,TRBD1,NA
TGTGCCAGCAGCTTAGGGACTAGCGGGGAGAGCTACAATGAGCAGTTCTTC,CASSLGTSGESYNEQFF,TRBV11-2,TRBJ2-1,TRBD2,NA
TGTGCCAGCAGCCAGGAACAGGGGGCGCCTGGCTACACCTTC,CASSQEQGAPGYTF,TRBV4-2,TRBJ1-2,TRBD1,NA
TGTGCCAGTATGAAAACGACCCGGACAGGGGGTAACTATGGCTACACCTTC,CASMKTTRTGGNYGYTF,TRBV19,TRBJ1-2,TRBD1,NA
TGTGCCAGCAGCTTAGGCACGGGGGCTGGAAACACCATATATTTT,CASSLGTGAGNTIYF,TRBV7-3,TRBJ1-3,NA,NA
TGTGCCAGCAAACACCAGGGCGGAGAAAAACTGTTTTTT,CASKHQGGEKLFF,TRBV12-3/TRBV12-4,TRBJ1-4,NA,NA
TGTGCCAGCAGCTCAACGAGACAGGGCTCTGGCTACACCTTC,CASSSTRQGSGYTF,TRBV11-1,TRBJ1-2,TRBD1,NA
TGTGCCTCCAACAGGGGGCGGGATGAAAAACTGTTTTTT,CASNRGRDEKLFF,TRBV30,TRBJ1-4,TRBD1,NA
TGTGCCAGCAGTTCACCCCTACGGGGAATCTATGGCTACACCTTC,CASSSPLRGIYGYTF,TRBV27,TRBJ1-2,NA,NA
TGTGCCAGTAGTACCAGACAACGGGGGTCAGATTCACCCCTCCACTTT,CASSTRQRGSDSPLHF,TRBV19,TRBJ1-6,NA,NA
TGTGCCAGCAGTTTATGGGGGACAGATGAAGCTTTCTTT,CASSLWGTDEAFF,TRBV12-3/TRBV12-4,TRBJ1-1,TRBD1,many
TGTGCCACCAGTGCAAGGCTAGCGGGGGCAGAGACCCAGTACTTC,CATSARLAGAETQYF,TRBV24-1,TRBJ2-5,TRBD2,NA
TGTGCCAGCAGTTACTCGATGTGGCAGGGGCAAGAGACCCAGTACTTC,CASSYSMWQGQETQYF,TRBV6-5,TRBJ2-5,NA,NA
TGCAGTACTAGGTGGGGCGATGAGCAGTTCTTC,CSTRWGDEQFF,TRBV20-1,TRBJ2-1,NA,NA
TGCGCCAGCAGCTCGGGACTCAGCACAGATACGCAGTATTTT,CASSSGLSTDTQYF,TRBV5-1,TRBJ2-3,NA,NA
TGTGCCATCAGTTCGAGGAAGGGACAGGGGGCGATCGCAACCGGGGAGCTGTTTTTT,CAISSRKGQGAIATGELFF,TRBV10-3,TRBJ2-2,TRBD1,NA
TGTGCCAGCTCACGGGAGACAGGTTCTCTGTTGGGCTACACCTTC,CASSRETGSLLGYTF,TRBV18,TRBJ1-2,NA,NA
TGTGCCAGTCGAGGATTTACCTACAATGAGCAGTTCTTC,CASRGFTYNEQFF,TRBV19,TRBJ2-1,NA,NA
TGTGCCAGCAGTCTCCTCAGACTGGGTTCCTACGAGCAGTACTTC,CASSLLRLGSYEQYF,TRBV6-2/TRBV6-3,TRBJ2-7,NA,NA
TGCGCCAGCAGCTTGACCATGGGACAGGCCGGTAGAGATACGCAGTATTTT,CASSLTMGQAGRDTQYF,TRBV5-1,TRBJ2-3,TRBD1,NA
TGCGCCAGCAGCCGGAACCTGATGGGCGGGAGGGAGGTGTTTACGCAGTATTTT,CASSRNLMGGREVFTQYF,TRBV4-3,TRBJ2-3,TRBD2,NA